This T cell receptor (beta chain) appears in the sequencing data of a study of cytomegalovirus exposure and HLA in healthy donors. As for this clone: The antigen is undetermined.

PCR primers comprised 60 Vbeta and 13 Jbeta primers. TCRdb keeps only in-frame clones here, not all; method: immunoSEQ multiplex PCR. The table lists under 120,000 clones, 65% to 80% of them singletons. Per the germline V gene, CDR1 is SGHRS and CDR2 is YFSETQ. Trimming at V came to 4 bases and at J to 2 bases, leaving 8 bases not matched to a gene. The CDR3 totals 15 residues. General study findings and limits: Later work associated roughly 17,000 TCR beta sequences with HLA alleles at 0.05 false discovery rate. Confirmation in vitro established that a few CMV-associated chains were specific for CMV antigens. Several V segments, TRBV6-2 and TRBV6-3 among them, could not be told apart and were dropped.

The sample was PBMCs. The gene calls are TRBV5-1 and TRBJ2-7, with 8 bases lining up with TRBD1. The clonotype originates from a female donor in good health and CMV-seropositive. The CDR3 sequence: CASSPGGGSPYEQYF. The CDR3 bases are TGCGCCAGCAGCCCAGGGGGCGGTTCTCCCTACGAGCAGTACTTC.